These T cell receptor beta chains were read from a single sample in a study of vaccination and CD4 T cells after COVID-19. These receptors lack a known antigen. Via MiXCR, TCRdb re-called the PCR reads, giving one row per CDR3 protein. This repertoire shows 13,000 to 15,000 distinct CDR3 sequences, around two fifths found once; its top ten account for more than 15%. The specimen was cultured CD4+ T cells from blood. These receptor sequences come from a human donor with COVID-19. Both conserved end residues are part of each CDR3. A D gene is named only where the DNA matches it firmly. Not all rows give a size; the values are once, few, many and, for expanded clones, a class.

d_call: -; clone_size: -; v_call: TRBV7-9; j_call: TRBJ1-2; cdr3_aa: CASSLARAPSYGYTF; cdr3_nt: TGTGCCAGCAGCTTAGCAAGGGCCCCCTCCTATGGCTACACCTTC
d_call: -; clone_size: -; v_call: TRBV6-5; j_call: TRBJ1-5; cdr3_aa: CASSYAQPTQPQHF; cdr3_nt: TGTGCCAGCAGTTACGCACAGCCCACTCAGCCCCAGCATTTT
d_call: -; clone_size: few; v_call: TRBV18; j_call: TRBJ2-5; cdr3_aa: CASSPLGETQYF; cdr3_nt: TGTGCCAGCTCACCATTGGGAGAGACCCAGTACTTC
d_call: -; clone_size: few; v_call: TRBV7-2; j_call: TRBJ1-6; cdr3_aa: CASSLSGQNNSPLHF; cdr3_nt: TGTGCCAGCAGCTTATCCGGACAGAATAATTCACCCCTCCACTTT
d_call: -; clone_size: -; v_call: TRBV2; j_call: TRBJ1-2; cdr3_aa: CASSKSDRRSGYTF; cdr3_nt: TGTGCCAGCAGTAAATCCGACAGGAGGTCTGGCTACACCTTC
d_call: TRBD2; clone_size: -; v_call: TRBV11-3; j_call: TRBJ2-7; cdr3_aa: CASSLRGTDHEQYF; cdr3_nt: TGTGCCAGCAGCTTGCGGGGGACCGACCACGAGCAGTACTTC
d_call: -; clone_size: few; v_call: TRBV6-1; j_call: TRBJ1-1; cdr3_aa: CASEQGNTEAFF; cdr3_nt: TGTGCCAGCGAGCAGGGGAACACTGAAGCTTTCTTT
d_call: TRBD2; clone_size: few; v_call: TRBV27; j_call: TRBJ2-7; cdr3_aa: CASSLTLLGGEVYF; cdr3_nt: TGTGCCAGCAGTTTGACACTCTTGGGGGGGGAAGTTTACTTC
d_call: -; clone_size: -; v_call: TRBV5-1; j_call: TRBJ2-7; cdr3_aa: CASSPGLEQYF; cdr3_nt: TGCGCCAGCAGCCCGGGACTGGAGCAGTACTTC
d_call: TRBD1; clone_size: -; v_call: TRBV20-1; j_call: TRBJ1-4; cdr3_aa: CSASHPDRTDEKLFF; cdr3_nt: TGCAGTGCTAGTCACCCGGACAGGACCGATGAAAAACTGTTTTTT
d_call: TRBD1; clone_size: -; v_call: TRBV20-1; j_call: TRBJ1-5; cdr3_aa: CSAQTGEWNQPQHF; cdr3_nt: TGCAGTGCTCAAACAGGGGAGTGGAATCAGCCCCAGCATTTT
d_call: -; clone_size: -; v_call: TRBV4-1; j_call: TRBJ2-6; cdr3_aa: CASSQVPRVASGANVLTF; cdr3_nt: TGCGCCAGCAGCCAAGTACCTAGGGTCGCCTCTGGGGCCAACGTCCTGACTTTC
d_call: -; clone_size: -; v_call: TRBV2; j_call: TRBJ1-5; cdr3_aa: CASSGVRGQNQPQHF; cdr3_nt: TGTGCCAGCAGTGGGGTGCGGGGGCAAAATCAGCCCCAGCATTTT
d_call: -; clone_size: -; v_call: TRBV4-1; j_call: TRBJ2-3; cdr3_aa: CASSQALPDTQYF; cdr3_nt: TGCGCCAGCAGCCAAGCCCTACCAGATACGCAGTATTTT
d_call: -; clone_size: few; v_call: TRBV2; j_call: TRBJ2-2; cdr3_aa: CASRETANTGELFF; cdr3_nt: TGTGCCAGCAGAGAGACAGCGAACACCGGGGAGCTGTTTTTT
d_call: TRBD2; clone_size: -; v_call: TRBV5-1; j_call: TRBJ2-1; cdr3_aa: CASSLVAGGLGRLAGDEQFF; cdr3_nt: TGCGCCAGCAGCTTGGTGGCAGGGGGCTTGGGTCGACTAGCGGGGGATGAGCAGTTCTTC
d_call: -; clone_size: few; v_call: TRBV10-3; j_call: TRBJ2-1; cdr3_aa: CAISVEGSQFF; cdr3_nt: TGTGCCATCAGTGTGGAAGGGTCCCAGTTCTTC
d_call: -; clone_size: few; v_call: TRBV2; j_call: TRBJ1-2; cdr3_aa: CASSVAGKGYTF; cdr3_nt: TGTGCCAGCAGTGTGGCAGGGAAGGGCTACACCTTC
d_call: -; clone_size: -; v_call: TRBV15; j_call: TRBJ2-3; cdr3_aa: CATSRDPGSLTGMRQYF; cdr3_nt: TGTGCCACCAGCAGAGATCCAGGTAGCCTTACAGGGATGAGGCAGTATTTT
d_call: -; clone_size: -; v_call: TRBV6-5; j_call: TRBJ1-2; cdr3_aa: CASSWDYGYTF; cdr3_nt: TGTGCCAGCAGTTGGGACTATGGCTACACCTTC
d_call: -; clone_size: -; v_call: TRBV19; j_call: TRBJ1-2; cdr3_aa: CASITATNYGYTF; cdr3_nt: TGTGCCAGTATAACAGCAACCAACTATGGCTACACCTTC
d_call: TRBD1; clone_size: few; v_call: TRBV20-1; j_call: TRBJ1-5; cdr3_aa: CSAVDRAGQPQHF; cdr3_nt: TGCAGTGCCGTGGACAGGGCGGGCCAGCCCCAGCATTTT
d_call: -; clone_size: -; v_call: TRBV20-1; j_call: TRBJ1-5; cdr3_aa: CSANPGPGGPQHF; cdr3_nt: TGCAGTGCCAATCCGGGCCCGGGTGGGCCCCAGCATTTT
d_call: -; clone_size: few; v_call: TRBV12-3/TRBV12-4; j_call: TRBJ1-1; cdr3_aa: CASSIQTGSNTEAFF; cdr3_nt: TGTGCCAGCAGTATCCAGACTGGGAGCAACACTGAAGCTTTCTTT
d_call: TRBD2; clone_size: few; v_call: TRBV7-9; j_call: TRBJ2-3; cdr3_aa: CASSLEVAGGTRFTDTQYF; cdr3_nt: TGTGCCAGCAGCTTAGAAGTAGCGGGGGGCACCCGATTCACAGATACGCAGTATTTT
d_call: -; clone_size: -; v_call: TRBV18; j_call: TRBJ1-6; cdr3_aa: CASSPPGRENSPLHF; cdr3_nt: TGTGCCAGCTCACCACCGGGACGGGAAAATTCACCCCTCCACTTT
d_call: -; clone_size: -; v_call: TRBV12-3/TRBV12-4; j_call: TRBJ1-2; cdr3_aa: CASSLFSAVGYTF; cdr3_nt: TGTGCCAGCAGTTTATTTTCTGCGGTAGGCTACACCTTC
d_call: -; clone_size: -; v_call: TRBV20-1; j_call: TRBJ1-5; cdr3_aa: CSARGARGSSNQPQHF; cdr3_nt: TGCAGTGCTAGAGGGGCAAGGGGATCGAGCAATCAGCCCCAGCATTTT
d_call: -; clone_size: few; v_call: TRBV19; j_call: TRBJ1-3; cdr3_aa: CASRVDSHSGNTIYF; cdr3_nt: TGTGCCAGTAGGGTGGACAGCCACTCTGGAAACACCATATATTTT
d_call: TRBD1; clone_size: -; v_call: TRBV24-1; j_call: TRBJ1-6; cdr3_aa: CATRSDRKNLHF; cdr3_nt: TGTGCCACCAGATCGGACAGGAAGAACCTCCACTTT
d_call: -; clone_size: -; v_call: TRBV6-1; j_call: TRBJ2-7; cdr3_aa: CASSPTTGLTYEQYF; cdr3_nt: TGTGCCAGCAGTCCGACAACAGGGTTAACCTACGAGCAGTACTTC
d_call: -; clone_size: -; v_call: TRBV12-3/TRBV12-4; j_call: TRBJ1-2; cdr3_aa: CASSLVAGDGYTF; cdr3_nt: TGTGCCAGCAGTTTAGTGGCTGGGGATGGCTACACCTTC
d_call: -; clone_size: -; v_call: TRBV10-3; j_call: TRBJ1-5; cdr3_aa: CAITPDRSQPQHF; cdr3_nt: TGTGCCATCACCCCCGACCGGTCTCAGCCCCAGCATTTT